Below, one T cell receptor (beta chain) is given with its context. The target antigen is unknown. The CDR3 runs 13 residues. Unmatched junction bases numbered 4, after V lost 4 bases and J lost 5 bases. CDR1 LNHDA and CDR2 SQIVND come from the germline V gene (reference sequence). This entry comes from a study of shared clonotypes between healthy human individuals. Findings and caveats of the study: Naive subsets generally had larger estimated richness than memory subsets.

The naive CD8 fraction comprised CD45RO-negative cells positively selected for CCR7 and excluded terminally differentiated effector memory CD45RA+ cells. Assay used: immunoSEQ multiplex PCR; TCRdb lists only in-frame clones, some missing. Of millions of clones listed, less than 95% are singletons. Specimen: naive CD8+ T cells sorted from blood. This clonotype originated in a man in his late teens or twenties in good health. The chain couples TRBV19 to TRBJ2-7; 8 nucleotides match TRBD1. The CDR3 DNA reads as TGTGCCAGTAGTACCGACAGGGGAGACGAGCAGTACTTC. It yields the protein CASSTDRGDEQYF.